The 32 T cell receptor beta chains in this list originate from one sample, sequenced in a study of cytomegalovirus exposure and HLA in healthy donors. Only in-frame clones appear in the TCRdb table, and some are missing; sequencing was by immunoSEQ multiplex PCR. The top ten clones hold roughly 1.2% of a sample with 250,000 to 400,000 clones, around 90% of them seen once. The specimen sequenced was PBMCs. These receptors all come from a woman in her twenties or thirties in good health and CMV-seropositive.

There are a few counts of this clone. V is TRBV28 and J is TRBJ1-6; 7 bases align to TRBD1. This CDR3 is built from 13 residues. Losses at the gene ends were 11 bases for V and 8 bases for J; bases not matched to a gene: 9. CDR1 and CDR2 from the germline V gene are MDHEN and SYDVKM. The CDR3 here is CAAQGGGYSPLHF. CDR3 nucleotide sequence: TGTGCCGCCCAGGGGGGCGGATATTCACCCCTCCACTTT.

V gene TRBV6-4 combines with J gene TRBJ2-1; weak D call: TRBD2 (5 bases). CDR3 length equals 15 residues. V was pared by 6 bases and J by 8 bases, with 20 bases between. In germline, CDR1 is MRHNA, CDR2 SNTAGT. For the CDR3, the DNA is TGTGCCAGCAGAACTCGGGCGGGTAGGGTCGATGAGCAGTTCTTC. It specifies CASRTRAGRVDEQFF.

V usage is TRBV28 and J usage is TRBJ2-7; 8 bases align to TRBD2. Per germline, CDR1 MDHEN and CDR2 SYDVKM. The CDR3 extends over 15 amino acids. Trimming took 8 bases from V and 2 from J; bases not matched to a gene: 11. The CDR3 DNA sequence: TGTGCCAGCTATTCGGGGGGGTCCCTGCCCTACGAGCAGTACTTC. Amino acids: CASYSGGSLPYEQYF.

This clone appeared a single time. This rearrangement joins TRBV27 to TRBJ2-7; D is perhaps TRBD1 (6 bases). Trimming cost V 4 bases and J 3 bases, with 10 bases left between them. This CDR3 has 13 residues. CDR1 and CDR2 (germline): MNHEY, SMNVEV (reference sequence). In DNA form, the CDR3 reads TGTGCCAGCAGTTGGGACACATACTACGAGCAGTACTTC. The encoded protein is CASSWDTYYEQYF.

The rearrangement links TRBV4-1 to TRBJ2-7; 9 nucleotides agree with TRBD1. The CDR3 totals 16 residues. The V and J ends lost 5 bases and 5 bases, in that order; junction bases with no gene match: 13. Germline V gene lookup returns CDR1 MGHRA and CDR2 YSYEKL. CDR3 region: CASSERPGQGVDEQYF. CDR3 bases: TGCGCCAGCAGCGAAAGACCGGGACAGGGTGTCGACGAGCAGTACTTC.

V and J are TRBV6-5 and TRBJ2-1; 7 bases are a match to TRBD2. The CDR3 has 14 amino acids. Germline CDR1 and CDR2: MNHEY and SVGAGI. J was trimmed by 10 bases and V by 3 bases; bases with no gene match: 9. CDR3 bases: TGTGCCAGCAGTTATTCCGTCGGGCGGGAGGAGCAGTTCTTC. Its protein is CASSYSVGREEQFF.

CDR3 sequence reads: CASSPLGQEETQYF. DNA of the CDR3: TGTGCCAGCAGCCCACTAGGACAGGAAGAGACCCAGTACTTC. The rearrangement uses TRBV6-5 and TRBJ2-5; 7 nucleotides agree with TRBD1. Germline values: CDR1 MNHEY, CDR2 SVGAGI. V lost 6 bases to trimming and J lost 3 bases; unmatched junction nucleotides: 7. This CDR3 contains 14 residues.

This sequence joins TRBV30 and TRBJ1-5; D ambiguous. The CDR3 has 15 residues. The V and J ends lost 3 bases and 7 bases respectively, with 19 bases between them. Per the germline V gene, CDR1 is GTSNPN and CDR2 is SVGIG (reference sequence). This CDR3 reads CAWRKKPGKGQPQHF. The DNA for the CDR3 is TGTGCCTGGAGAAAAAAACCAGGAAAGGGACAGCCCCAGCATTTT. The full variable domain, rest sourced from reference TRBV30 and TRBJ1-5, is SQTIHQWPATLVQPVGSPLSLECTVEGTSNPNLYWYRQAAGRGLQLLFYSVGIGQISSEVPQNLSASRPQDRQFILSSKKLLLSDSGFYLCAWRKKPGKGQPQHFGDGTRLSIL.

This rearrangement joins TRBV28 to TRBJ2-7; D is perhaps TRBD2 (7 bases). This CDR3 contains 13 residues. V shed 7 bases and J shed 6 bases, with 16 bases lying between them. CDR1 is MDHEN and CDR2 is SYDVKM in the germline V gene. The CDR3 protein is CASTPGGGSEQYF. The CDR3 DNA follows: TGTGCCAGCACCCCGGGCGGGGGCTCCGAGCAGTACTTC.

This sequence joins TRBV28 and TRBJ1-2; no clear D. V was cut by 10 bases and J by 8 bases, with 14 bases left in between. The CDR3 runs 11 residues. The germline CDR1 and CDR2 sequences are MDHEN and SYDVKM. The CDR3 reads CATLGGEGYTF. The DNA for the CDR3 is TGTGCCACCCTGGGCGGGGAGGGCTACACCTTC.

This clone is a singleton in its sample. This chain connects TRBV2 to TRBJ1-5; D gene unclear. CDR1 is SNHLY, CDR2 FYNNEI, per germline. V lost 6 bases to trimming and J lost 4 bases, with 10 bases between them. The CDR3 has 13 amino acids. The CDR3 DNA reads as TGTGCCAGCAGACCTTTTGTTAATCAGCCCCAGCATTTT. Translation: CASRPFVNQPQHF.

The gene calls are TRBV14 and TRBJ2-3; D not resolved. CDR1 SGHDN and CDR2 FVKESK come from the germline V gene. The CDR3 is made up of 15 amino acids. Trimming removed 3 bases from V and 3 bases from J, with 13 bases in between. Here the CDR3 DNA reads TGTGCCAGCAGCCAGTTATCTTTTAGGACAGATACGCAGTATTTT. Translating gives CASSQLSFRTDTQYF.

The rearrangement uses TRBV9 and TRBJ2-5, with D perhaps assigned TRBD1 or TRBD2 (5 bases each). Trimming removed 0 bases at V and 3 bases at J, with 12 bases between. The CDR3 is 15 residues long. CDR1 is SGDLS, CDR2 YYNGEE, per germline. The CDR3 nucleotides are TGTGCCAGCAGCGTAGGTGGGGGTACCGAAGAGACCCAGTACTTC. Translating gives CASSVGGGTEETQYF.

This clone has only one observation. V and J are TRBV7-3 and TRBJ2-2; D unresolved. The CDR3 runs 13 residues. Germline CDR1 and CDR2: SGHTA and FQGTGA. The ends were cut back, 5 bases at V and 4 bases at J, with 8 bases in the middle. The CDR3 loop reads CASSVGGTGELFF. The DNA of the CDR3 is TGTGCCAGCAGCGTTGGCGGCACCGGGGAGCTGTTTTTT.

V and J are TRBV11-2 and TRBJ2-2; 12 nucleotides match TRBD1. Unmatched junction bases numbered 14, after V lost 5 bases and J lost 7 bases. Looked up from germline, CDR1 is SGHAT and CDR2 is FQNNGV. The CDR3 sequence is 18 residues long. DNA for the CDR3: TGTGCCAGCAGCCCCACGGGACAGGGGGCGACGAAGGGCGGGGAGCTGTTTTTT. It encodes CASSPTGQGATKGGELFF.

The chain uses TRBV9 and TRBJ2-6; the D is unclear. The V end was cut by 0 bases, the J end by 1 base, with 2 bases between. The CDR3 sequence is 14 residues long. The germline CDR1 and CDR2 sequences are SGDLS and YYNGEE. CDR3 nucleotide sequence: TGTGCCAGCAGCGTAGTATCTGGGGCCAACGTCCTGACTTTC. Protein sequence: CASSVVSGANVLTF.

This clone was observed a few times. The chain carries TRBV4-3 and TRBJ1-5; D gene unclear. Trimming shortened V by 4 bases and J by 4 bases, and 14 bases separated the two germline ends. Germline CDR1 and CDR2: LGHNA and YSLEER. The CDR3 extends over 15 amino acids. In DNA form, the CDR3 reads TGCGCCAGCAGCCGTTTCAGCGTGTTTAATCAGCCCCAGCATTTT. This sequence encodes CASSRFSVFNQPQHF.

J is TRBJ1-5 and V is TRBV19, with 7 positions matching TRBD1. The CDR3 spans 15 residues. Trimming at V came to 3 bases and at J to 7 bases, leaving 9 bases not matched to a gene. Germline V gene lookup returns CDR1 LNHDA and CDR2 SQIVND (reference sequence). The CDR3 is CASSMGSGGNQPQHF. CDR3 sequence (DNA): TGTGCCAGTAGTATGGGCTCAGGGGGAAACCAGCCCCAGCATTTT.

The V call is TRBV18, the J call TRBJ1-4; D is possibly TRBD1 (6 bases). The CDR3 is 14 residues long. Trimming took 3 bases from V and 7 from J, leaving 12 bases between them. The V gene's germline CDR1 is KGHSH and CDR2 LQKENI. CDR3 in amino acids: CASSPQGRSEKLFF. Here the CDR3 DNA reads TGTGCCAGCTCACCCCAGGGGCGCAGTGAAAAACTGTTTTTT.

The V gene is TRBV6-5, the J gene TRBJ2-5, with 8 positions matching TRBD2. J was trimmed by 5 bases and V by 6 bases; bases with no gene match: 8. CDR1 is MNHEY, CDR2 SVGAGI, per germline. The CDR3 is made up of 14 amino acids. This chain's CDR3 is CASSPAGVRETQYF. CDR3 sequence (DNA): TGTGCCAGCAGCCCAGCGGGGGTAAGGGAGACCCAGTACTTC.

The chain carries TRBV11-2 and TRBJ2-7, with no clear D. From germline, CDR1 is SGHAT and CDR2 FQNNGV. V lost 1 base and J lost 2, with 6 bases in between. This CDR3 is 13 amino acids long. CDR3 region: CASSLGSTYEQYF. CDR3 sequence (DNA): TGTGCCAGCAGCTTAGGGTCGACCTACGAGCAGTACTTC. Full variable domain (remainder filled in from reference TRBV11-2 and TRBJ2-7): EAGVAQSPRYKIIEKRQSVAFWCNPISGHATLYWYQQILGQGPKLLIQFQNNGVVDDSQLPKDRFSAERLKGVDSTLKIQPAKLEDSAVYLCASSLGSTYEQYFGPGTRLTVT.

This chain joins TRBV2 and TRBJ1-5, with 8 bases fitting TRBD1. Per the germline V gene, CDR1 is SNHLY and CDR2 is FYNNEI. CDR3 length: 15 residues. Trimming at V came to 6 bases and at J to 0 bases, leaving 4 bases not matched to a gene. The CDR3, as DNA: TGTGCCAGCAGCCAGACAGGGGTTAGCAATCAGCCCCAGCATTTT. Translated: CASSQTGVSNQPQHF.

This chain connects TRBV28 to TRBJ2-6; D remains unclear. V lost 2 bases, J lost 0 bases, and 5 bases lay in between. The germline V gene encodes CDR1 MDHEN and CDR2 SYDVKM. The CDR3 length is 15 residues. CDR3 region: CASSLIRSGANVLTF. CDR3 coding DNA: TGTGCCAGCAGTTTAATTCGCTCTGGGGCCAACGTCCTGACTTTC.

In this sample, this clone turned up a few times. The chain joins TRBV14 to TRBJ1-6; D not certain. V was cut by 0 bases and J by 9 bases, with 9 bases left in between. The CDR3 length is 14 residues. Germline lookup yields CDR1 SGHDN and CDR2 FVKESK. The CDR3 sequence is CASSQEAKSSPLHF. CDR3 DNA: TGTGCCAGCAGCCAAGAGGCCAAGTCTTCACCCCTCCACTTT.

The rearrangement uses TRBV5-1 and TRBJ1-2; maybe TRBD1 (5 bases). The CDR3 is made up of 15 amino acids. Germline CDR1 and CDR2: SGHRS and YFSETQ. Trimming took off 3 bases at V and 5 bases at J, with 17 bases between the two ends. CDR3 residues: CASSSGTAHGYGYTF. DNA of the CDR3: TGCGCCAGCAGCTCGGGGACGGCGCATGGGTATGGCTACACCTTC.

V usage is TRBV29-1 and J usage is TRBJ1-1; D is possibly TRBD1 (6 bases). Trimming stripped 1 base from V and 1 base from J, with 19 bases between. This CDR3 spans 17 amino acids. Germline CDR1 and CDR2: SQVTM and ANQGSEA. DNA for the CDR3: TGCAGCGTTGAAGCATGGGTACAGGGTCGGGGGAACACTGAAGCTTTCTTT. This sequence encodes CSVEAWVQGRGNTEAFF.

This rearrangement joins TRBV18 to TRBJ2-7; D is possibly TRBD1 (6 bases). CDR3 length: 14 residues. Trimming pared 5 bases from V and 0 bases from J, leaving 11 bases between. Germline CDR1 is KGHSH and CDR2 is LQKENI. This CDR3 reads CASSITGFSYEQYF. CDR3 nucleotides: TGTGCCAGCTCAATCACAGGGTTCTCCTACGAGCAGTACTTC.

The chain recombines TRBV7-6 with TRBJ1-2, with no clear D. Deletions cut 1 base from V and 4 bases from J, with 10 bases between. Per the germline V gene, CDR1 is SGHVS and CDR2 is FNYEAQ. The CDR3 loop spans 14 amino acids. In DNA form, the CDR3 reads TGTGCCAGCAGCTTAGGCACCAGCGGCTATGGCTACACCTTC. Its translation: CASSLGTSGYGYTF.

This clone was detected a few times. This rearrangement joins TRBV19 to TRBJ1-2, with D possibly matching TRBD1 (5 bases). Germline values: CDR1 LNHDA, CDR2 SQIVND (reference sequence). The CDR3 covers 11 residues. The ends were cut back, 7 bases at V and 8 bases at J, with 11 bases in the middle. The CDR3 bases are TGTGCCAGTACCGAGGGGTTAGGCTACACCTTC. Amino acids: CASTEGLGYTF.

This chain uses TRBV7-8 with TRBJ2-2, with no clear D. The CDR3 is 11 amino acids. Trimming pared 6 bases from V and 7 bases from J, leaving 6 bases between. Germline V lookup: CDR1 SGHVS, CDR2 FQNEAQ. Written as DNA, the CDR3 is TGTGCCAGCAGGGATGACGGGGAGCTGTTTTTT. Translating it yields CASRDDGELFF.

V is TRBV5-4 and J is TRBJ2-7; a weak D match, TRBD1 (7 bases). V lost 4 bases and J 0 bases, leaving 11 bases between the germline ends. There are 14 residues in the CDR3. Germline V gene lookup returns CDR1 SGHNT and CDR2 YYREEE (reference sequence). The CDR3 reads CASSPRDSSYEQYF. In nucleotides, the CDR3 is TGTGCCAGCAGCCCGCGGGACAGCTCCTACGAGCAGTACTTC.

The genes are TRBV11-2 and TRBJ2-1, with a tentative D call TRBD2 (7 bases). CDR1 and CDR2 (germline): SGHAT, FQNNGV. The V end was cut by 2 bases, the J end by 3 bases, with 20 bases between. The CDR3 covers 18 residues. The CDR3 DNA sequence: TGTGCCAGCAGCTTAAGGGGGGGACCGTCTAGGCGCTACAATGAGCAGTTCTTC. The encoded protein is CASSLRGGPSRRYNEQFF.